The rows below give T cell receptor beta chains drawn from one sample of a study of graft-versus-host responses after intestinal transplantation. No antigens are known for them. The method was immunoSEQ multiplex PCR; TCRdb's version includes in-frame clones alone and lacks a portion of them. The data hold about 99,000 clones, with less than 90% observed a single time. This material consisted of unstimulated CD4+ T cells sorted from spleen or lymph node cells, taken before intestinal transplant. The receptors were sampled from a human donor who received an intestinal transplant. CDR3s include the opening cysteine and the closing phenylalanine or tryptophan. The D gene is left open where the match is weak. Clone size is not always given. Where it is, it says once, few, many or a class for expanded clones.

cdr3_nt: TGTGCCAGCAGTTTATCTATGTTGCCGGAGGGGGAGTACTATAATTCACCCCTCCACTTT
cdr3_aa: CASSLSMLPEGEYYNSPLHF
clone_size: NA
d_call: NA
j_call: TRBJ1-6
v_call: TRBV27

cdr3_nt: TGTGCCAGCAGCCCTATTACAGGGACCTACGAGCAGTACTTC
cdr3_aa: CASSPITGTYEQYF
clone_size: NA
d_call: NA
j_call: TRBJ2-7
v_call: TRBV14

cdr3_nt: TGTGCCAGCATCGAAGGGGGGGTTGCTCAGCCCCAGCATTTT
cdr3_aa: CASIEGGVAQPQHF
clone_size: NA
d_call: NA
j_call: TRBJ1-5
v_call: TRBV6-1

cdr3_nt: TGTGCCAGCAGTCCATCGACAGGGAATGAGCAGTTCTTC
cdr3_aa: CASSPSTGNEQFF
clone_size: few
d_call: TRBD1
j_call: TRBJ2-1
v_call: TRBV28

cdr3_nt: TGTGCCATCAGACGCGTAGTCCCGGGGGGCACAGATACGCAGTATTTT
cdr3_aa: CAIRRVVPGGTDTQYF
clone_size: once
d_call: NA
j_call: TRBJ2-3
v_call: TRBV10-3

cdr3_nt: TGCGCCAGCAGCCTAACTAGCGGGAGCATAGGAGATACGCAGTATTTT
cdr3_aa: CASSLTSGSIGDTQYF
clone_size: NA
d_call: TRBD2
j_call: TRBJ2-3
v_call: TRBV4-1

cdr3_nt: TGTGCCAGCACCGGGGTGGGTCAAGAGACCCAGTACTTC
cdr3_aa: CASTGVGQETQYF
clone_size: NA
d_call: NA
j_call: TRBJ2-5
v_call: TRBV2

cdr3_nt: TGTGCCAGCAGGAGGGGTGGTAGCAATCAGCCCCAGCATTTT
cdr3_aa: CASRRGGSNQPQHF
clone_size: NA
d_call: NA
j_call: TRBJ1-5
v_call: TRBV5-6

cdr3_nt: TGTGCCAGCCATAGGACAGGGACGGGTACTGAAGCTTTCTTT
cdr3_aa: CASHRTGTGTEAFF
clone_size: NA
d_call: TRBD1
j_call: TRBJ1-1
v_call: TRBV2

cdr3_nt: TGTGCCAGCAGCTTAGTTGGTAGCGGGGCTAGCACAGATACGCAGTATTTT
cdr3_aa: CASSLVGSGASTDTQYF
clone_size: NA
d_call: TRBD2
j_call: TRBJ2-3
v_call: TRBV7-6

cdr3_nt: TGCGCCAGCAGCCCCGGACAGGGCGCAGATACGCAGTATTTT
cdr3_aa: CASSPGQGADTQYF
clone_size: NA
d_call: TRBD1
j_call: TRBJ2-3
v_call: TRBV5-1

cdr3_nt: TGCGCCAGCAGCTTGTTAGCGGGAGGGCCGCGGACCGGGGAGCTGTTTTTT
cdr3_aa: CASSLLAGGPRTGELFF
clone_size: NA
d_call: TRBD2
j_call: TRBJ2-2
v_call: TRBV5-1

cdr3_nt: TGCGCCAGCAGCCAAAGGGACGTTAATGAAAAACTGTTTTTT
cdr3_aa: CASSQRDVNEKLFF
clone_size: NA
d_call: NA
j_call: TRBJ1-4
v_call: TRBV4-1

cdr3_nt: TGTGCCAGCAGCCGACAGGGAGCCCCCAATGAGCAGTTCTTC
cdr3_aa: CASSRQGAPNEQFF
clone_size: NA
d_call: TRBD1
j_call: TRBJ2-1
v_call: TRBV6-1

cdr3_nt: TGTGCCAGCAGTGAAGTAAGACTAGCGCGACCGGGCGATGAGCAGTTCTTC
cdr3_aa: CASSEVRLARPGDEQFF
clone_size: NA
d_call: TRBD2
j_call: TRBJ2-1
v_call: TRBV2

cdr3_nt: TGTGCCAGCAGCTTAGACACTAGCATCACCTACGAGCAGTACTTC
cdr3_aa: CASSLDTSITYEQYF
clone_size: NA
d_call: NA
j_call: TRBJ2-7
v_call: TRBV7-2

cdr3_nt: TGTGCCAGCAGCTTACCGACACCTTATCAGCCCCAGCATTTT
cdr3_aa: CASSLPTPYQPQHF
clone_size: NA
d_call: NA
j_call: TRBJ1-5
v_call: TRBV7-3

cdr3_nt: TGCAGCGTTGAACTCGGGATGTTCCAAGAGACCCAGTACTTC
cdr3_aa: CSVELGMFQETQYF
clone_size: once
d_call: NA
j_call: TRBJ2-5
v_call: TRBV29-1

cdr3_nt: TGTGCCTGGAGGCAGCCGAACACCGGGGAGCTGTTTTTT
cdr3_aa: CAWRQPNTGELFF
clone_size: NA
d_call: NA
j_call: TRBJ2-2
v_call: TRBV30

cdr3_nt: TGTGCCAGCAGCGTAGTAGGGGAAAACACCGGGGAGCTGTTTTTT
cdr3_aa: CASSVVGENTGELFF
clone_size: NA
d_call: NA
j_call: TRBJ2-2
v_call: TRBV9

cdr3_nt: TGTGCCAGTAGGCCGGGACAGGGACGATGGAGCAATCAGCCCCAGCATTTT
cdr3_aa: CASRPGQGRWSNQPQHF
clone_size: once
d_call: TRBD1
j_call: TRBJ1-5
v_call: TRBV19

cdr3_nt: TGTGCCAGCAGCGTAGGCACGCCGGGCGCAGAGACCCAGTACTTC
cdr3_aa: CASSVGTPGAETQYF
clone_size: NA
d_call: NA
j_call: TRBJ2-5
v_call: TRBV9

cdr3_nt: TGTGCCAGCAGTATAAGCGACTCCTACGAGCAGTACTTC
cdr3_aa: CASSISDSYEQYF
clone_size: NA
d_call: NA
j_call: TRBJ2-7
v_call: TRBV6-5

cdr3_nt: TGTGCCAGCAGCTTAGCTAGCGGGACAGGGGGATATTCACCCCTCCACTTT
cdr3_aa: CASSLASGTGGYSPLHF
clone_size: NA
d_call: TRBD1
j_call: TRBJ1-6
v_call: TRBV7-6

cdr3_nt: TGTGCCAGCAGTACGGGACTACTCGGGGGGAATGAGCAGTTCTTC
cdr3_aa: CASSTGLLGGNEQFF
clone_size: NA
d_call: TRBD2
j_call: TRBJ2-1
v_call: TRBV6-5

cdr3_nt: TGTGCCAGCAGTTATAGGAGGGACAATCAGCCCCAGCATTTT
cdr3_aa: CASSYRRDNQPQHF
clone_size: once
d_call: NA
j_call: TRBJ1-5
v_call: TRBV28

cdr3_nt: TGTGCCAGCAGCTTAGCAGGCTCACTAAGTTCGGCTTTCTTT
cdr3_aa: CASSLAGSLSSAFF
clone_size: once
d_call: NA
j_call: TRBJ1-1
v_call: TRBV7-9

cdr3_nt: TGTGCCAGCAGCTTAGAGGACAGGGGAAGTCAGCCCCAGCATTTT
cdr3_aa: CASSLEDRGSQPQHF
clone_size: NA
d_call: TRBD1
j_call: TRBJ1-5
v_call: TRBV7-6

cdr3_nt: TGTGCCAGCAGCCCCCCCCTAGCGGCCTACGAGCAGTACTTC
cdr3_aa: CASSPPLAAYEQYF
clone_size: NA
d_call: TRBD2
j_call: TRBJ2-7
v_call: TRBV11-2

cdr3_nt: TGCAGCGTTGTGCAGGGTCACAATCAGCCCCAGCATTTT
cdr3_aa: CSVVQGHNQPQHF
clone_size: NA
d_call: NA
j_call: TRBJ1-5
v_call: TRBV29-1